Reported below is one TCR beta chain. The clone's antigen remains unknown. Base qualities were left out, and no much larger clone turns up one base away. TCRbeta CDR3 regions were amplified from genomic DNA by means of the immunoSEQ Assay, a bias-controlled multiplex PCR. In the original analysis: The number of nucleated cells in each sample was estimated by amplification of reference gene primers within the assay. To quantify the absolute abundance of each unique TCRbeta CDR3 rearrangement, sequence reads were collapsed and filtered. Productive Simpson clonality was computed per sample as the square root of Simpson's diversity index over productive rearrangements. In TCRdb, the immuneACCESS table is reduced to in-frame sequences with V and J assigned. These tables do not hold every clone; where another copy was compared, an unresolved V gene accounts for under half, and the others remain unexplained. V and J calls and clone size are those listed in that table; D and trimming were worked out from the DNA. Counted in this sample were fewer than 200,000 clones; around four fifths of them appeared once. The ten largest account for approximately 19% of the sample.

This record comes from a study of blood T cell repertoires in COVID-19 (dated by TCRdb to 2020 to 2021). Looking at the study overall: The collaborator samples originated in the United States, Italy and Spain and spanned the acute and convalescent phases of COVID-19. The material from the prospective study consisted of cDNA or gDNA derived from T cells, B-cell-depleted T cells, or PBMCs. Subjects who had been exposed to COVID-19, were actively infected with it, or had recovered from it provided the deeply sampled blood TCRbeta repertoires that made up the dataset. The repertoires were released in a freely available public database meant as a resource for research on the immune response to SARS-CoV-2. The samples were drawn from the first 160 participants of the ongoing ImmuneRACE study and from 1,254 subjects provided by 6 global collaborators. The sample metadata nearly always contained a de-identified subject ID, COVID-19 status, age in years and sex. Where available, HLA class I and class II types were taken from metadata supplied by the sample provider and were not determined by assay-based typing.

Another Seattle source contributed samples from volunteer blood donors who had recovered from COVID-19. Collaborating institutions collected whole blood in K2EDTA tubes following their own protocols. For TCRbeta analysis, collaborators shipped samples as frozen whole blood, isolated PBMCs, or DNA extracted from either of those sample types. Study-wide conclusions, independent of this receptor: The amount of clinical and demographic metadata varied by source and participant and was provided uncurated.

Looking up the germline V gene yields CDR1 SGHRS and CDR2 YFSETQ. Ends trimmed: V by 2 bases, J by 7 bases; bases unmatched to a gene: 7. The CDR3 runs 15 amino acids, cysteine and phenylalanine included. The CDR3 DNA has 45 bases and is translated from base 1. The sequenced sample consisted of peripheral blood. The sequence was collected from a woman in her sixties or seventies who had recovered from COVID-19. Recombination joined TRBV5-1 with TRBJ1-2; the junction holds 11 bases that match TRBD1. CDR3 region: CASSFDTGTGGGYTF. The nucleotide sequence is TGCGCCAGCAGCTTTGACACCGGGACAGGGGGTGGCTACACCTTC.